Below are 5 T cell receptor beta chains sequenced from a single sample in a study of T cell repertoires in cytomegalovirus infection. TCRdb processed the reads anew with MiXCR; each CDR3 protein has one entry. The sample lists some 940,000 distinct CDR3 sequences; 25% to 40% were seen once. Their specific antigens are unknown. Sequencing was performed on cultured CD8+ T cells from PBMCs, taken from culture after CMV antigen stimulation. The origin of the receptors is a human donor in good health (CMV status not recorded). Some clones in this sample may be carry-over from other donors' samples.

Note on this clonotype: No conserved phenylalanine or tryptophan is present at the end of the CDR3, so a read error is the likely explanation. The chain is built from TRBV27 and TRBJ1-2; D uncertain. Germline V CDR1 and CDR2: MNHEY, SMNVEV (reference sequence). V lost 3 bases and J 0 bases, leaving 11 bases between the germline ends. The CDR3 extends over 15 amino acids. This CDR3 is CASSLTGGTNYGYTY. The CDR3 DNA reads TGTGCCAGCAGTTTGACGGGAGGGACTAACTATGGCTACACCTAC.

V and J are TRBV24-1 and TRBJ2-3; 8 bases align to TRBD2. The CDR3 loop spans 16 amino acids. V shed 3 bases and J 4 bases; nucleotides not matched to a gene: 8. Germline-derived CDR1 and CDR2 are KGHDR and SFDVKD. For the CDR3, the DNA is TGTGCCACCAGTGATACGGCGGGGGGCCAGTCAGATACGCAGTATTTT. Translated: CATSDTAGGQSDTQYF.

The V and J genes are TRBV15 and TRBJ1-6; D not certain. Trimming stripped 0 bases from V and 9 bases from J, with 18 bases between. Germline CDR1 reads LNHNV; CDR2 reads YYDKDF (reference sequence). The CDR3 runs 17 residues. CDR3 nucleotides: TGTGCCACCAGCAGAGATGTATCGGTGGTAGGAAGTTCACCCCTCCACTTT. Residues: CATSRDVSVVGSSPLHF.

In this sample, this clonotype turned up a few times. The rearrangement joins TRBV27 to TRBJ2-7; unclear D gene. The CDR3 has 14 amino acids. V was shortened by 7 bases and J by 6 bases, with 19 bases between the two germline ends. Germline values: CDR1 MNHEY, CDR2 SMNVEV (reference sequence). In DNA, the CDR3 is TGTGCCAGCATCGACACCCCCACTCATGGCGAGCAGTACGTC. Its protein is CASIDTPTHGEQYV.

The J gene is TRBJ1-5, the V gene TRBV7-8; D gene uncertain. This CDR3 spans 17 amino acids. Germline V gene sequence: CDR1 SGHVS, CDR2 FQNEAQ. The V end was cut by 0 bases, the J end by 0 bases, with 12 bases between. CDR3 in amino acids: CASSLARRKNSNQPQHF. The CDR3 DNA is TGTGCCAGCAGCTTAGCGCGACGGAAGAATAGCAATCAGCCCCAGCATTTT.